Below are 31 T cell receptor delta chains sequenced from a single sample in a study of gammadelta T cells in human blood. TCRdb re-called the RT-PCR reads with CATT. This sample carries roughly 1,100 delta-chain clones, roughly 36% of them seen once, and the ten largest clones take more than 20%. Source material: Vgamma9Vdelta2 gamma-delta T cells from infant blood. These receptors all stem from a human donor.

Concerning this clone itself: The likely explanation is a read error, given a far larger clone one base away. The V and J genes are TRDV2 and TRDJ3; TRDD3 matches 13 bases. TCRdb offers no J gene call, so here the DNA was matched to germline to obtain one. From germline, CDR1 is GEAIGNYY and CDR2 EKD. The CDR3 is 20 residues long. The CDR3 region is CACDTTGGYASSWGTRQMFF. CDR3 DNA sequence: TGTGCCTGTGACACGACTGGGGGATACGCCAGCTCCTGGGGCACCCGACAGATGTTTTTC.

This clone was detected a few times. Since a far larger clone is one base different, this is likely a read error. The chain recombines TRDV2 with TRDJ2, with 11 bases lining up with TRDD3. The CDR3 length is 16 residues. In germline, CDR1 is GEAIGNYY, CDR2 EKD. The CDR3 protein is CACDTVGDTRTAQIFF. The DNA of the CDR3 is TGTGCCTGTGACACCGTGGGGGATACGCGGACAGCACAAATCTTCTTT.

This clone was counted only a few times. A single base separates this from a much larger clone, so it may be a read error. This chain uses TRDV2 with TRDJ3; D call uncertain. The CDR3 is 21 amino acids. CDR1 is GEAIGNYY and CDR2 is EKD in the germline V gene. Between the trimmed V and J ends, which lost 0 bases and 1 base, there was a span of 21 bases. DNA for the CDR3: TGTGCCTGTGACACCGTAAACAGGGAGCCCCTGGCTTCCTGGGACACCCGACAGATGTTTTTC. Translated, it gives CACDTVNREPLASWDTRQMFF.

This clone was counted between two and nine times. A far larger clone lies a single base away; this is likely a read error. This sample also contains other DNA sequences that code for the same CDR3. J is TRDJ2 and V is TRDV2; a weak D match, TRDD3 (6 bases). Germline V gene sequence: CDR1 GEAIGNYY, CDR2 EKD. This CDR3 has 20 amino acids. Trimming shortened V by 0 bases and J by 2 bases, and 24 bases separated the two germline ends. The CDR3 here is CACDTGSGGTAPALTAQLFF. The CDR3 coding sequence is TGTGCCTGTGACACCGGTAGCGGGGGGACCGCTCCAGCGTTGACAGCACAACTCTTCTTT.

Remarks on this clone: It differs at one base from a far larger clone, so likely a read error. Other DNA sequences within the sample encode an identical CDR3. The chain links TRDV2 to TRDJ1; maybe TRDD3 (6 bases). The J gene, absent from TCRdb, was called here by matching the DNA to germline. CDR3 length: 15 amino acids. Germline CDR1 reads GEAIGNYY; CDR2 reads EKD. The CDR3 DNA reads as TGTGCCTGTGACACCGTGGGGGTGTACACTGATAAACTCATCTTT. Its translation is CACDTVGVYTDKLIF.

Points on this clone: A far larger clone is off by one base, so a read error is likely. This chain links TRDV2 with TRDJ3, with TRDD3 matching 9 bases. This CDR3 region has 19 residues. The germline gives CDR1 GEAIGNYY, CDR2 EKD. The CDR3 coding sequence is TGTGCCTGTAACACCCTGGGGGATGTAAGCTCCTGGGACACCCGACAGATGTTTTTC. Its protein product is CACNTLGDVSSWDTRQMFF.

This clone was counted a few times. A far larger clone is only one base removed, so a read error is likely. This chain uses TRDV2 with TRDJ3; 11 nucleotides align to TRDD3. The CDR3 sequence is 19 residues long. The germline V gene encodes CDR1 GEAIGNYY and CDR2 EKD. The chain's CDR3 is CACDKVLGDSSWDIRQMFF. Here the CDR3 DNA reads TGTGCCTGTGACAAAGTACTGGGGGATAGCTCCTGGGACATCCGACAGATGTTTTTC.

Worth noting for this clone: It is likely a read error: a sequence one base away is far more abundant. The V call is TRDV2, the J call TRDJ1; D remains unclear. Germline-derived CDR1 and CDR2 are GEAIGNYY and EKD. CDR3 length equals 14 residues. The V gene lost 1 base and the J gene lost 8 bases, with 16 bases spanning the gap. CDR3 loop: CACDTVSEPGKLIF. CDR3 coding DNA: TGTGCCTGTGACACGGTGTCAGAACCGGGAAAACTCATCTTT.

By share, this clone ranks as large. The genes are TRDV2 and TRDJ3; D is uncertain. V was shortened by 3 bases and J by 0 bases, with 11 bases between the two germline ends. From germline, CDR1 is GEAIGNYY and CDR2 EKD. This CDR3 region has 17 residues. In DNA, the CDR3 is TGTGCCTGTGACTCTCCCTCGAGCTCCTGGGACACCCGACAGATGTTTTTC. Translation gives CACDSPSSSWDTRQMFF.

Concerning this clone itself: Given a much more abundant clone one base away, this may be a read error. V is TRDV2 and J is TRDJ3; 12 bases map to TRDD3. The J gene is absent in TCRdb and was assigned here via DNA matching to germline. CDR1 is GEAIGNYY and CDR2 is EKD in the germline V gene. This CDR3 comprises 19 residues. The CDR3 DNA sequence: TGTGCCTGTAACACCGTACTGGGGGATACTACCTGGGACACCCGACAGATGTTTTTC. As protein: CACNTVLGDTTWDTRQMFF.

This clone is medium-sized by share. A much bigger clone sits one base away, suggesting this may be a read error. The chain couples TRDV2 to TRDJ1, with 13 bases identical to TRDD3. This CDR3 has 18 residues. Germline V gives CDR1 GEAIGNYY, CDR2 EKD. Here the CDR3 reads CASDRVLGDTFYTDKLIF. The CDR3 DNA sequence: TGTGCCAGTGACAGAGTACTGGGGGATACGTTTTACACCGATAAACTCATCTTT.

As for this clone: The protein held in TCRdb is that of a much larger clone and does not match this DNA's translation at residue 5, likely because of a read error; the protein shown is translated from the DNA. The chain employs TRDV2 and TRDJ3; perhaps TRDD3 as D (5 bases). Here the J gene was assigned by germline matching of the DNA, as TCRdb has none. The germline CDR1 and CDR2 sequences are GEAIGNYY and EKD. Trimming shortened V by 2 bases and J by 0 bases, and 13 bases separated the two germline ends. This CDR3 is built from 18 residues. CDR3 DNA: TGTGCCTGTGACAGGCTACTGGATAGCTCCTGGGACACCCGACAGATGTTTTTC. It is translated as CACDRLLDSSWDTRQMFF.

A few counts support this clone. A single base is all that separates this from a far larger clone, so a read error is likely. The chain carries TRDV2 and TRDJ3; 11 nucleotides agree with TRDD3. As TCRdb names no J gene, one was assigned here on the basis of a DNA match to germline. This CDR3 comprises 20 residues. V lost 1 base, J lost 5 bases, and 12 bases stayed unmatched. Germline CDR1 GEAIGNYY, CDR2 EKD. CDR3: CACDTIYGGYAPRDTRQMFF. The CDR3 DNA follows: TGTGCCTGTGACACGATATATGGGGGATACGCCCCCCGGGACACCCGACAGATGTTTTTC.

This clone was recorded a few times. A read error likely explains this, since a far larger clone differs by one base. The J gene is TRDJ1, the V gene TRDV2; 8 nucleotides align to TRDD3. As TCRdb names no J gene, one was assigned here on the basis of a DNA match to germline. CDR1 GEAIGNYY and CDR2 EKD come from the germline V gene. The CDR3 contains 17 residues. The CDR3, as DNA: TGTGCTTGTGAGCCACTGGGGGCTACCAAAAACACCGATAAACTCATCTTT. It specifies CACEPLGATKNTDKLIF.

In its sample, this clone is large (0.1 to 1%). This sequence joins TRDV2 and TRDJ1; 7 bases are a match to TRDD3. This CDR3 comprises 15 residues. The V and J ends lost 0 bases and 5 bases, in that order; junction bases with no gene match: 8. Germline assignment: CDR1 GEAIGNYY and CDR2 EKD. For the CDR3, the DNA is TGTGCCTGTGACACCGTACTGGGGAGTGGGGATAAACTCATCTTT. Amino acid sequence: CACDTVLGSGDKLIF.

About this clone itself: A read error likely explains this, since a far larger clone differs by one base. The rearrangement uses TRDV2 and TRDJ3, with TRDD3 matching 8 bases. No J segment appears in TCRdb, so it was assigned here by matching the sequence to germline. The CDR3 is made up of 20 amino acids. V gave up 0 bases and J gave up 0 bases; unmatched junction bases: 9. CDR1 and CDR2 from the germline V gene are GEAIGNYY and EKD. This chain's CDR3 is CACDTYWGAPSSWDTRQMFF. The CDR3 DNA reads as TGTGCCTGTGACACCTACTGGGGGGCACCAAGCTCCTGGGACACCCGACAGATGTTTTTC.

Turning to this clone: It differs at one base from a far larger clone, so likely a read error. This sample also contains other DNA sequences that code for the same CDR3. The J gene is TRDJ3, the V gene TRDV2; TRDD3 matches 10 bases. Matching the DNA to germline supplied the J gene, which TCRdb does not give. Germline CDR1 and CDR2: GEAIGNYY and EKD. The CDR3 is 20 amino acids. The V gene end was trimmed by 1 base and the J gene end by 2 bases; junction bases not matched to a gene: 10. This CDR3 reads CACDTIYGGYAPWDTRQMFF. CDR3 coding DNA: TGTGCCTGTGACACGATATACGGGGGATACGCCCCCTGGGACACCCGACAGATGTTTTTC.

This clone was recorded only once. The chain joins TRDV2 to TRDJ2, with 11 nucleotides matching TRDD3. TCRdb offers no J gene call, so here the DNA was matched to germline to obtain one. The length of the CDR3 is 19 residues. The germline V gene has CDR1 GEAIGNYY and CDR2 EKD. Trimming cost V 1 base and J 0 bases; bases outside gene matches: 9. CDR3 DNA: TGTGCCTGTGACACACCTCCCATACTGGGGGATACTTTGACAGCACAACTCTTCTTT. It yields the protein CACDTPPILGDTLTAQLFF.

This clone is large by share. The chain recombines TRDV2 with TRDJ2; 10 nucleotides agree with TRDD3. CDR3 length: 15 residues. Germline-derived CDR1 and CDR2 are GEAIGNYY and EKD. V lost 3 bases to trimming and J lost 5 bases; unmatched junction nucleotides: 5. CDR3 DNA sequence: TGTGCCTGTGACGTCTTACTGGGGGATACAGCACAACTCTTCTTT. Translated: CACDVLLGDTAQLFF.

In the case of this clone: It differs at one base from a far larger clone, so likely a read error. This same CDR3 is encoded by further DNA sequences in the sample. The chain couples TRDV2 to TRDJ1; TRDD3 agrees at 8 bases. Per germline, CDR1 GEAIGNYY and CDR2 EKD. Unmatched junction bases numbered 17, after V lost 0 bases and J lost 3 bases. The CDR3 runs to 19 residues. The CDR3 is CACDTLTTRGIDGADKLIF. As DNA, the CDR3 is TGTGCCTGTGACACCCTTACGACACGGGGGATAGATGGGGCCGATAAACTCATCTTT.

In the case of this clone: The TCRdb record carries a much larger clone's protein, which differs from this DNA's translation at residue 5; a read error is the likely cause, and the protein listed here is the DNA translation. The chain uses TRDV2 and TRDJ2, with 10 bases fitting TRDD3. The J gene, not given by TCRdb, was assigned here from a germline match of the nucleotide sequence. This CDR3 is built from 15 residues. V dropped 3 bases and J dropped 5; count of bases not matched to a gene: 5. Germline V gene lookup returns CDR1 GEAIGNYY and CDR2 EKD. This chain's CDR3 is CACDPVLGDTAQLFF. The CDR3 DNA is TGTGCCTGTGACCCGGTACTGGGGGATACAGCACAACTCTTCTTT.

With respect to this clone: The likely explanation is a read error, given a far larger clone one base away. The chain recombines TRDV2 with TRDJ1; no clear D gene. The J gene is absent in TCRdb and was assigned here via DNA matching to germline. Germline-derived CDR1 and CDR2 are GEAIGNYY and EKD. This CDR3 contains 16 residues. CDR3 sequence reads: CACDTVGGSPTNKLIF. CDR3 DNA: TGTGCCTGTGACACCGTAGGTGGGTCGCCCACCAATAAACTCATCTTT.

This clone appeared a few times. Given a far larger clone just one base away, this is likely a sequencing read error. The chain uses TRDV2 and TRDJ2, with TRDD3 identical over 11 bases. The length of the CDR3 is 16 residues. CDR1 GEAIGNYY and CDR2 EKD come from the germline V gene. The CDR3 DNA follows: TGTGCCTGTGGCACCGTGGGGGATACGCGGACAGCACAACTCTTCTTT. Protein sequence: CACGTVGDTRTAQLFF.

Notes on this clone: This likely stems from a read error, as it lies one base from a far larger clone. The chain joins TRDV2 to TRDJ3; the match to TRDD3 covers 9 bases. No J segment appears in TCRdb, so it was assigned here by matching the sequence to germline. The CDR3 has 18 amino acids. Per germline, CDR1 GEAIGNYY and CDR2 EKD. The CDR3 sequence is CACDPMGIRSWDTRQMFF. As DNA, the CDR3 is TGTGCCTGTGACCCCATGGGGATACGCTCCTGGGACACCAGACAGATGTTTTTC.

Details on this clone: A read error likely explains this, since a far larger clone differs by one base. The sample holds other DNA sequences that translate to the same CDR3. This chain links TRDV2 with TRDJ3; 7 bases map to TRDD3. The CDR3 sequence is 20 residues long. CDR1 and CDR2 (germline): GEAIGNYY, EKD. CDR3 loop: CACDKLLGMTSSWDTRQMFF. CDR3 nucleotide sequence: TGTGCCTGTGACAAGTTACTGGGGATGACAAGCTCCTGGGACACCCGCCAGATGTTTTTC.

This clone appeared a few times. The TCRdb protein, from a much larger clone, departs from this DNA's translation at residue 3, likely by read error; the protein shown derives from the DNA. The chain is built from TRDV2 and TRDJ1; no firm D call. This CDR3 has 14 amino acids. Germline-derived CDR1 and CDR2 are GEAIGNYY and EKD. The DNA for the CDR3 is TGTGCCGGTGACACACGAACCATGGGAACTAAACTCATCTTT. Translation: CAGDTRTMGTKLIF.

The table lists this clone with a few counts. With a far larger clone one base away, a read error is the likely cause. Additional DNA sequences in this sample encode the identical CDR3. The gene calls are TRDV3 and TRDJ3; no firm D call. CDR1 is TVYSNPD, CDR2 GDNSRS, per germline (reference sequence). Trimming left V 5 bases short and J 0 bases short, with 11 bases between. The CDR3 has 15 residues. CDR3 DNA: TGTGCCCCCTCAGACGTCTCCTGGGACACCCGACAGATGTTTTTC. This gives the protein CAPSDVSWDTRQMFF.

By sample fraction, this clone is large. The rearrangement links TRDV2 to TRDJ3; 9 bases fit TRDD3. Germline V gene data show CDR1 as GEAIGNYY and CDR2 as EKD. CDR3 length: 19 amino acids. Trimming removed 0 bases from V and 0 bases from J; junction bases left unmatched: 5. The CDR3 region is CACDTLGDVSSWDTRQMFF. CDR3 nucleotides: TGTGCCTGTGACACCCTGGGGGATGTAAGCTCCTGGGACACCCGACAGATGTTTTTC.

This clone has a handful of counts. A far larger clone is one nucleotide away, so this likely arose from a read error. This CDR3 is also generated by other DNA sequences in the sample. The chain recombines TRDV2 with TRDJ2, with 9 bases aligning to TRDD3. The junction had 2 bases not matched to a gene; V was cut back by 1 base and J by 0 bases. The CDR3 is 16 amino acids. Germline CDR1 is GEAIGNYY and CDR2 is EKD. CDR3: CACDTVGDTLTAQLFF. In DNA, the CDR3 is TGTGCCTGTGACACAGTGGGGGATACTTTGACAGCACAACTCTTCTTT.

This chain uses TRDV2 with TRDJ3; TRDD3 aligns across 12 bases. The J gene is absent in TCRdb and was assigned here via DNA matching to germline. V lost 1 base to trimming and J lost 0 bases; unmatched junction nucleotides: 12. The CDR3 runs 22 residues. Germline-derived CDR1 and CDR2 are GEAIGNYY and EKD. The CDR3, as DNA: TGTGCCTGTGACACACTTCTGGGGGATACGCCCTTTAGCTCCTGGGACACCCGACAGATGTTTTTC. Amino acids: CACDTLLGDTPFSSWDTRQMFF.

J is TRDJ2 and V is TRDV2; 13 nucleotides agree with TRDD3. The J gene comes from matching the DNA to germline here; TCRdb lacks it. The CDR3 loop spans 17 amino acids. V shed 0 bases, J shed 4 bases, and the junction held 4 bases outside the gene matches. Germline CDR1 reads GEAIGNYY; CDR2 reads EKD. The CDR3 loop reads CACDTVLGDTRTAQLFF. CDR3 sequence (DNA): TGTGCCTGTGACACCGTACTGGGGGATACGCGGACAGCACAACTCTTCTTT.